The text below deals with one TCR beta chain. The antigen is not known. This is likely an artifact of a read error, given a far larger clone one base away. CDR1 MRHNA and CDR2 SNTAGT come from the germline V gene. This CDR3 spans 14 amino acids. With 8 bases removed from V and 0 bases from J, the gap between germline ends came to 13 bases. This entry comes from a study of prognosis after radiotherapy for stage I lung cancer. Study background: Patients were about a dozen men and 6 or 7 women aged about 53 to 90, median around 71 years. The study delivered radiotherapy as SBRT in 3 to 5 fractions, with a biologically effective dose of at least 100 Gy. Study conclusions and caveats: Reportedly, patients with and without metastases differed in TRBV and TRBJ gene usage.

Using two-round multiplex PCR, the authors amplified TCR beta CDR3 from genomic DNA. For every TRBV and TRBJ gene, a specific primer was used in first-round PCR. TCRdb reprocessed the multiplex PCR reads with MiXCR, giving one entry per CDR3 protein. The sample shows 25,000 to 30,000 distinct CDR3 sequences, around 41% of them seen only once. The sequence was collected from a donor aged 50 or older with non-small cell lung cancer. The chain joins TRBV6-4 to TRBJ1-1; a possible D gene is TRBD1 (6 bases). Source: PBMCs, taken before or after stereotactic body radiation therapy (not recorded which). For the CDR3, the DNA is TGTGCCAGCGTCTCAGGGGACATGAACACTGAAGCTTTCTTT. Amino acids: CASVSGDMNTEAFF.